Shown below are 9 T cell receptor beta chains from a single sample sequenced in a study of metastatic and nonmetastatic thyroid tumors. TCRdb re-called the PCR reads with MiXCR. The sample has around 30,000 clones; around 22% are singletons. All patients were treatment-naive before thyroid surgery. Sequencing was done on a sample of blood. The receptors were gathered from a female donor with papillary thyroid cancer or a benign thyroid nodule (not recorded which). Some clones in this sample may be carry-over from other donors' samples.

The V and J genes are TRBV13 and TRBJ2-7; D ambiguous. V was trimmed by 0 bases and J by 0 bases, leaving 3 bases between them. This CDR3 contains 13 residues. Germline assignment: CDR1 PRHDT and CDR2 FYEKMQ (reference sequence). The DNA of the CDR3 is TGTGCCAGCAGCTTAGGACTCTCCTACGAGCAGTACTTC. Amino acid sequence: CASSLGLSYEQYF.

This clone was detected many times. One junction end disagrees with the germline gene, perhaps due to a read error. This CDR3 is also generated by other DNA sequences in the sample. V usage is TRBV4-1 and J usage is TRBJ1-2; D is possibly TRBD1 (6 bases). This CDR3 is 15 amino acids long. The germline CDR1 and CDR2 sequences are MGHRA and YSYEKL. CDR3 amino acids: CASSQDWSGAEGYTF. The CDR3 DNA reads as TGCGCCAGCAGTCAAGACTGGTCAGGGGCTGAGGGCTACACCTTC.

By proportion, this clone is medium-sized. The gene calls are TRBV20-1 and TRBJ2-7; D is possibly TRBD2 (6 bases). The CDR3 length is 14 residues. Trimming left V 1 base short and J 3 bases short, with 13 bases between. Germline V gives CDR1 DFQATT, CDR2 SNEGSKA (reference sequence). CDR3 coding DNA: TGCAGTGCTAGAGTACCTAGCGAAGACTACGAGCAGTACTTC. Its protein product is CSARVPSEDYEQYF.

This clone was counted many times. The genes are TRBV3-1 and TRBJ2-5; D is undetermined. V shed 0 bases and J shed 2 bases, with 10 bases lying between them. Per germline, CDR1 LGHDT and CDR2 YNNKEL (reference sequence). This CDR3 has 15 residues. The CDR3 DNA is TGTGCCAGCAGCCAAGACACGACCAGACAAGAGACCCAGTACTTC. This encodes CASSQDTTRQETQYF.

The CDR3 spells CAWRTSGRRVNEQFF. Written as DNA, the CDR3 is TGTGCCTGGAGGACTAGCGGGAGAAGGGTCAATGAGCAGTTCTTC. The gene calls are TRBV30 and TRBJ2-1; 12 nucleotides align to TRBD2. Germline CDR1 GTSNPN, CDR2 SVGIG (reference sequence). J lost 6 bases, V lost 3 bases, and 6 bases had no gene match. This CDR3 spans 15 amino acids.

Notes on this clone: Without the conserved terminal phenylalanine or tryptophan, this CDR3 likely stems from a read error. Because the CDR3's place on the DNA is in doubt, the DNA is left out and the CDR3 is given as listed by TCRdb. The chain carries TRBV19 and TRBJ2-7; no check of the table's D call, TRBD1, against the DNA was made. The CDR3 is 8 amino acids long, termini counted. Germline-derived CDR1 and CDR2 are LNHDA and SQIVND (reference sequence). The CDR3 reads CASSLTGG.

To note about this clone: A read error may account for a junction end that differs from germline. V and J are TRBV5-1 and TRBJ1-1, with TRBD1 as a possible D gene (5 bases). The germline gives CDR1 SGHRS, CDR2 YFSETQ. CDR3 length equals 17 residues. Written as DNA, the CDR3 is TGCGCCTGCAGCGCCCTGCCGGGACCGGGTCCTAACACTGAAGCTTTCTTT. Translated, it gives CACSALPGPGPNTEAFF.

Sample share makes this clone medium-sized (0.01 to 0.1%). The chain has TRBV12-3 or TRBV12-4 and TRBJ1-2; D is ambiguous. V lost 3 bases and J lost 2, with 7 bases in between. This CDR3 has 13 amino acids. The CDR3 DNA follows: TGTGCCAGCAGTTTGGAAAGGAACTATGGCTACACCTTC. Amino acids: CASSLERNYGYTF.

Details on this clone: This CDR3 fails to terminate in the conserved phenylalanine or tryptophan, so it likely reflects a read error. The DNA is omitted, as the CDR3 cannot be located on it reliably, and the CDR3 follows TCRdb's listing. This sequence joins TRBV6-1 and TRBJ2-7; TRBD2, the D gene given by the table, was not confirmed from the DNA. 13 amino acids form the CDR3, both terminal residues included. Germline CDR1 and CDR2: MNHNS and SASEGT. The chain's CDR3 is CARILAGNYEQNL.